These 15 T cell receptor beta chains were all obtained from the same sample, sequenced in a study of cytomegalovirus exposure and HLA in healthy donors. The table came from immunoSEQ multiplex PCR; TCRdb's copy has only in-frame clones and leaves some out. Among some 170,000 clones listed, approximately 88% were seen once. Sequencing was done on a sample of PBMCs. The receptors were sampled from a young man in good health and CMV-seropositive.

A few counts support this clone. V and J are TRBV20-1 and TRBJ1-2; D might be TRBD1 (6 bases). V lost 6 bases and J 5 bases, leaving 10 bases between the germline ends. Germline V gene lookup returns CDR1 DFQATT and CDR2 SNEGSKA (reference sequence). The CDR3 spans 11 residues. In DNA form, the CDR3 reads TGCAGTGCGGTCACAGGGTATGGCTACACCTTC. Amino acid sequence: CSAVTGYGYTF.

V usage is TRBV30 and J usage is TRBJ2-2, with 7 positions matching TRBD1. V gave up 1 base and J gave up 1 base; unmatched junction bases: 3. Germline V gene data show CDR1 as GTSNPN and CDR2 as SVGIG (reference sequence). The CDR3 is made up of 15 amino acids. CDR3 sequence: CAWSAGQLNTGELFF. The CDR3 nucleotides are TGTGCCTGGAGTGCGGGACAGCTGAACACCGGGGAGCTGTTTTTT.

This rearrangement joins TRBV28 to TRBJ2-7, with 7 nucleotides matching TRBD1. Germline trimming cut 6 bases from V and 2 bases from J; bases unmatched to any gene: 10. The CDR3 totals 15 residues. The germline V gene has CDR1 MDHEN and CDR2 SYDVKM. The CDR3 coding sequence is TGTGCCAGCAGCCCCGAAACAGGGGCCGCCTACGAGCAGTACTTC. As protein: CASSPETGAAYEQYF.

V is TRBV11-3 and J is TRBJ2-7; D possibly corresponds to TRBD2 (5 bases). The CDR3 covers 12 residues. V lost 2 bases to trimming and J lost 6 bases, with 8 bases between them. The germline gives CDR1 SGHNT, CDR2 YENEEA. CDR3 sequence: CASSLSGSEQYF. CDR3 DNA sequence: TGTGCCAGCAGCTTAAGTGGGAGCGAGCAGTACTTC.

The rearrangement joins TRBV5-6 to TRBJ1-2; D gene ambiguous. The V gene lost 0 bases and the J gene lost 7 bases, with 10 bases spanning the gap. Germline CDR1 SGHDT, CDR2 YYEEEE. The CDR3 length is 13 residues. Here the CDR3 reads CASSLGERSGYTF. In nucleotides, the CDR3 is TGTGCCAGCAGCTTGGGTGAACGCAGTGGCTACACCTTC.

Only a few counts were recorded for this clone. CDR3 sequence (DNA): TGCGCCAGCAGCCACCGGGGACTAGCGGGAGAAACCGATGCGAACACCGGGGAGCTGTTTTTT. This gives the protein CASSHRGLAGETDANTGELFF. V gene TRBV4-1 combines with J gene TRBJ2-2, with 14 nucleotides matching TRBD2. The ends lost 3 bases at V and 0 bases at J; junction bases unmatched: 12. Per the germline V gene, CDR1 is MGHRA and CDR2 is YSYEKL. The CDR3 runs to 21 residues.

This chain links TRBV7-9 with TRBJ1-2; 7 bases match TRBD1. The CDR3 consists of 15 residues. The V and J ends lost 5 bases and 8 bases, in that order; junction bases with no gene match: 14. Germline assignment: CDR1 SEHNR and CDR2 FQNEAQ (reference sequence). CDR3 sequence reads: CASSPPTGRRGGYTF. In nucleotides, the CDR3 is TGTGCCAGCAGCCCTCCGACAGGGCGCCGTGGGGGCTACACCTTC.

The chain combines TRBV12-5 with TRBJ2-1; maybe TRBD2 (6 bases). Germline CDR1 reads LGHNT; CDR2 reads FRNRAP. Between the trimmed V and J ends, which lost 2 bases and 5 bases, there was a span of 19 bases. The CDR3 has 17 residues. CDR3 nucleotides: TGTGCTAGTGGTTTGAACCCCGCCGGAGGGATCCACAATGAGCAGTTCTTC. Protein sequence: CASGLNPAGGIHNEQFF.

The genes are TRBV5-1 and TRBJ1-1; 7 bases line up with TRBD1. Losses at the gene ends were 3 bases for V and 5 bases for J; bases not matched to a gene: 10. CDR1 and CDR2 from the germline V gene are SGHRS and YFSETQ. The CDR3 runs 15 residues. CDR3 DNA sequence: TGCGCCAGCAGCTCTCGGGCAGGGGGAGAAACTGAAGCTTTCTTT. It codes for CASSSRAGGETEAFF.

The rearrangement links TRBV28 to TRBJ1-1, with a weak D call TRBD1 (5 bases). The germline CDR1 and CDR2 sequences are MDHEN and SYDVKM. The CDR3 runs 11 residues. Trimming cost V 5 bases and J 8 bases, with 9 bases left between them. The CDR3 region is CASSTYREAFF. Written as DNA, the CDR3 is TGTGCCAGCAGTACCTACAGGGAAGCTTTCTTT.

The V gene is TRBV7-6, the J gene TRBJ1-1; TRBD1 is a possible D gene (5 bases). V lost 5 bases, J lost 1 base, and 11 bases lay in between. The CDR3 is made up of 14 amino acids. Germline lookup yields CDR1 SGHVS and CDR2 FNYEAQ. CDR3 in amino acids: CASSPAGANTEAFF. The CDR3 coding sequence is TGTGCCAGCAGCCCTGCTGGGGCGAACACTGAAGCTTTCTTT.

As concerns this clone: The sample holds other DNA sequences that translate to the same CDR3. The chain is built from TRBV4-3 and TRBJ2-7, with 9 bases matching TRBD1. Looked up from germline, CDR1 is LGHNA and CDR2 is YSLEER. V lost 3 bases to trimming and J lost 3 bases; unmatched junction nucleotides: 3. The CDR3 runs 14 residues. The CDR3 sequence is CASSQDRGSYEQYF. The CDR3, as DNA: TGCGCCAGCAGCCAGGACAGGGGAAGCTACGAGCAGTACTTC.

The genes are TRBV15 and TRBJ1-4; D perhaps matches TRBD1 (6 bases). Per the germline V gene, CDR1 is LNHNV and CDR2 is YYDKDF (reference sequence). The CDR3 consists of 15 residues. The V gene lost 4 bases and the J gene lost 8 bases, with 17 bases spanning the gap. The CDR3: CATSKITGMEEKLFF. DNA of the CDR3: TGTGCCACCAGCAAAATAACAGGGATGGAAGAAAAACTGTTTTTT.

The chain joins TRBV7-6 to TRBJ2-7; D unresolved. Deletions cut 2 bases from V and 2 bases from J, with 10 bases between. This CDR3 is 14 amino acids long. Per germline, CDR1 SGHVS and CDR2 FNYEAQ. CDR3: CASSLNPGTYEQYF. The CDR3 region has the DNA TGTGCCAGCAGCTTAAATCCAGGCACCTACGAGCAGTACTTC.

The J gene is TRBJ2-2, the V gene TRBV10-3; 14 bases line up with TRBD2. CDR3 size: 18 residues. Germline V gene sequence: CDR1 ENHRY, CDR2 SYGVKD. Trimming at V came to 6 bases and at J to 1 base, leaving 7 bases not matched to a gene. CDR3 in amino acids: CAIRPTSGGAQNTGELFF. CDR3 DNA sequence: TGTGCCATCAGACCGACTAGCGGGGGGGCTCAGAACACCGGGGAGCTGTTTTTT.